Listed here are 8 T cell receptor beta chains from one sample, sequenced in a study of cytomegalovirus exposure and HLA in healthy donors. The PCR had 60 Vbeta and 13 Jbeta primers. Libraries were prepared by immunoSEQ multiplex PCR; TCRdb keeps only in-frame clonotypes and omits some of them. The table lists around 64,000 clones, 85% to 90% of them singletons. Sequenced input: PBMCs. The receptor source for this set is a woman in her 30s in good health and CMV-seropositive.

This clone came up once. In nucleotides, the CDR3 is TGTGCCACCAGGCCCGGGACAGGAGTGTCGAACACTGAAGCTTTCTTT. Amino acid sequence: CATRPGTGVSNTEAFF. V and J are TRBV7-9 and TRBJ1-1; 8 positions agree with TRBD1. The CDR3 has 16 amino acids. Germline CDR1 is SEHNR and CDR2 is FQNEAQ (reference sequence). Unmatched junction bases numbered 14, after V lost 10 bases and J lost 1 base.

The chain couples TRBV6-5 to TRBJ2-1, with D perhaps matching TRBD2 (5 bases). V lost 5 bases and J lost 10, with 15 bases in between. Germline V CDR1 and CDR2: MNHEY, SVGAGI. This CDR3 spans 13 amino acids. The CDR3 DNA follows: TGTGCCAGCAGTGTGGACGGAGGAATCGAGCAGTTCTTC. It yields the protein CASSVDGGIEQFF.

The chain recombines TRBV10-3 with TRBJ1-2, with TRBD1 as a possible D gene (5 bases). V lost 4 bases, J lost 5 bases, and 8 bases lay in between. There are 12 residues in the CDR3. Germline V gene lookup returns CDR1 ENHRY and CDR2 SYGVKD. The CDR3 loop reads CAISGGGYGYTF. In DNA form, the CDR3 reads TGTGCCATCAGTGGTGGGGGGTATGGCTACACCTTC.

This clone was picked up one time. The rearrangement uses TRBV7-8 and TRBJ2-1, with TRBD2 identical over 9 bases. Germline assignment: CDR1 SGHVS and CDR2 FQNEAQ. This CDR3 region has 17 residues. Trimming cost V 1 base and J 6 bases; bases outside gene matches: 10. The CDR3 is CASSLVYRLAGINEQFF. The DNA for the CDR3 is TGTGCCAGCAGCTTAGTTTATCGGCTAGCGGGGATCAATGAGCAGTTCTTC.

This clone has more than one count but fewer than ten. The chain employs TRBV28 and TRBJ2-3; 9 bases are a match to TRBD2. Germline V gene data show CDR1 as MDHEN and CDR2 as SYDVKM. The V gene end was trimmed by 2 bases and the J gene end by 5 bases; junction bases not matched to a gene: 8. The CDR3 consists of 16 residues. CDR3 amino acids: CASSLTAGGRLDTQYF. DNA of the CDR3: TGTGCCAGCAGTTTAACAGCGGGAGGCCGTCTAGATACGCAGTATTTT.

The J gene is TRBJ2-1, the V gene TRBV28; D remains ambiguous. Deletions cut 6 bases from V and 8 bases from J, with 8 bases between. CDR1 and CDR2 (germline): MDHEN, SYDVKM. The CDR3 sequence is 11 residues long. CDR3 nucleotide sequence: TGTGCCAGCAGGGTAGGAGATGAGCAGTTCTTC. This sequence encodes CASRVGDEQFF.

The V gene is TRBV14, the J gene TRBJ2-1, with 7 bases lining up with TRBD2. This CDR3 contains 15 residues. Unmatched junction bases numbered 10, after V lost 1 base and J lost 10 bases. In germline, CDR1 is SGHDN, CDR2 FVKESK. The CDR3 bases are TGTGCCAGCAGCCAAGGTCTAGCGGTTTGGTGGGAGCAGTTCTTC. Translation gives CASSQGLAVWWEQFF.

The gene calls are TRBV4-1 and TRBJ1-1, with D possibly TRBD1 on 6 matching bases. The V end lost 0 bases, the J end lost 4 bases, and 27 bases lay between the germline ends. Germline CDR1 reads MGHRA; CDR2 reads YSYEKL. The CDR3 extends over 20 amino acids. CDR3 protein: CASSQDTGFMTGPRGTEAFF. The CDR3 DNA sequence: TGCGCCAGCAGCCAAGATACGGGATTCATGACAGGCCCAAGAGGCACTGAAGCTTTCTTT.